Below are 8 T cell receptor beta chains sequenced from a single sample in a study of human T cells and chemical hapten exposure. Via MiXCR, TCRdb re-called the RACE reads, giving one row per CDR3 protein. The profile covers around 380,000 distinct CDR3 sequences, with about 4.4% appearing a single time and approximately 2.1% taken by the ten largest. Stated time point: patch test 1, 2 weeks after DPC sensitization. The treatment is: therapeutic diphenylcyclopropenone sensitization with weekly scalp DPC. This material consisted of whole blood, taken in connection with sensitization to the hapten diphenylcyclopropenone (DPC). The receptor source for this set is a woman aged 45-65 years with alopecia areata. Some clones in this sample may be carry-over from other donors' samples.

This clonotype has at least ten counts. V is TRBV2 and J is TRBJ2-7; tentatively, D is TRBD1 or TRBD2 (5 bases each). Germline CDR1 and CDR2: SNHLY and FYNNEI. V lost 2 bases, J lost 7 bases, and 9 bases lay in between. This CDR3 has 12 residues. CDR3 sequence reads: CASSETGQEQYF. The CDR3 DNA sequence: TGTGCCAGCAGTGAAACGGGGCAGGAGCAGTACTTC.

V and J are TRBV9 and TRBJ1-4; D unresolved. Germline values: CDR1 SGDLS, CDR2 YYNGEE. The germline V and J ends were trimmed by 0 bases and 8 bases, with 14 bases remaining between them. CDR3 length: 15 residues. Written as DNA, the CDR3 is TGTGCCAGCAGCGTAGCGGGGAGCGCGGGGGAAAAACTGTTTTTT. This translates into CASSVAGSAGEKLFF.

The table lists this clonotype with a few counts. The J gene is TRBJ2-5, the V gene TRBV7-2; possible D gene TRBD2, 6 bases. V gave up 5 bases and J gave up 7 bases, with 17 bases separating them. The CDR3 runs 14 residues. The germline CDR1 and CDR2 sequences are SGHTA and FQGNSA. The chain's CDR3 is CASSPPGTPGTQYF. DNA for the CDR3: TGTGCCAGCAGCCCACCCGGGACTCCCGGGACCCAGTACTTC.

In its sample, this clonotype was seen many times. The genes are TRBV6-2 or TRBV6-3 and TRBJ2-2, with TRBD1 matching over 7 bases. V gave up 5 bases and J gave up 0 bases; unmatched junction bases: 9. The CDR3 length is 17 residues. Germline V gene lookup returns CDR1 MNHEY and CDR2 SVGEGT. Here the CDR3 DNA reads TGTGCCAGCAGTAAGACAGGGTCTTCCGCGAACACCGGGGAGCTGTTTTTT. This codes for CASSKTGSSANTGELFF.

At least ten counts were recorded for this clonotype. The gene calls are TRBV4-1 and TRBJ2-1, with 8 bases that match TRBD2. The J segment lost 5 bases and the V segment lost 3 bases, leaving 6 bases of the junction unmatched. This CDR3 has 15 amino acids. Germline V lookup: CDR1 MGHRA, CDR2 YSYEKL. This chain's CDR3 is CASSHRGGLNNEQFF. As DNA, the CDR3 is TGCGCCAGCAGCCACCGGGGGGGCCTTAACAATGAGCAGTTCTTC.

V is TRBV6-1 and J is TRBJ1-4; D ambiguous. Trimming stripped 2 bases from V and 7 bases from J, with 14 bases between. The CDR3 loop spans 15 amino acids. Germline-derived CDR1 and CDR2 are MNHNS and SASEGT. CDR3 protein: CASSESGWKTEKLFF. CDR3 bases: TGTGCCAGCAGTGAAAGCGGATGGAAGACTGAAAAACTGTTTTTT.

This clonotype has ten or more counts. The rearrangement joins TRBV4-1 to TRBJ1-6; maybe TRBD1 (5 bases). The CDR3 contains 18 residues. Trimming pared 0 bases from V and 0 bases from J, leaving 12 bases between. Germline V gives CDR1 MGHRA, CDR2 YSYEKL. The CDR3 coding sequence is TGCGCCAGCAGCCAAGACCGAGGGGTCAGCTCCTATAATTCACCCCTCCACTTT. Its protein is CASSQDRGVSSYNSPLHF.

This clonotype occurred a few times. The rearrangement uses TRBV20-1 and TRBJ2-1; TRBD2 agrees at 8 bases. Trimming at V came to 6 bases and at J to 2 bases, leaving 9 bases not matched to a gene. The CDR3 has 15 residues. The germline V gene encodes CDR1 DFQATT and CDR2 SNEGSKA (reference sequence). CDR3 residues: CSARLPGRAYNEQFF. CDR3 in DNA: TGCAGTGCCAGGCTCCCCGGGAGGGCCTACAATGAGCAGTTCTTC.